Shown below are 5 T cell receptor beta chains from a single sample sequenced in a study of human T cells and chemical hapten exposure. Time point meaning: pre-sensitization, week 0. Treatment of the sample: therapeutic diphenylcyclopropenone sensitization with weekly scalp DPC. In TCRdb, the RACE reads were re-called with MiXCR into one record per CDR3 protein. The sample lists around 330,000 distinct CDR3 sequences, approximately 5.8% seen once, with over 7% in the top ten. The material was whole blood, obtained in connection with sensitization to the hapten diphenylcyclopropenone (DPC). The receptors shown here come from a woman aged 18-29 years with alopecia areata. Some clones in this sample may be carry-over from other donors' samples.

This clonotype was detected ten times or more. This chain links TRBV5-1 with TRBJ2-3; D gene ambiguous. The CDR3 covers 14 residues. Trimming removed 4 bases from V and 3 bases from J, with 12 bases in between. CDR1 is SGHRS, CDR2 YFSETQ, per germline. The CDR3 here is CASSMGFRTDTQYF. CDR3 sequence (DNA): TGCGCCAGCAGCATGGGGTTTCGAACAGATACGCAGTATTTT.

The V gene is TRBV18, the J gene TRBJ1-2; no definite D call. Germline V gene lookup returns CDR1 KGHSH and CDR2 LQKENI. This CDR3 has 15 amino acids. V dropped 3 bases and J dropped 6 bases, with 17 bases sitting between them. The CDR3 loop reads CASSPSLPGRNGYTF. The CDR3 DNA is TGTGCCAGCTCACCCTCTCTGCCCGGGAGAAATGGCTACACCTTC.

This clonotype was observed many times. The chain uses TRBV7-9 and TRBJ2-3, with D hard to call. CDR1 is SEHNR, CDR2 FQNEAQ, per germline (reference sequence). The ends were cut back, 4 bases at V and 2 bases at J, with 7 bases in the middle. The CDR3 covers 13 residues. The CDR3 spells CASSSPPTDTQYF. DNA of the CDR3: TGTGCCAGCAGCTCGCCACCCACAGATACGCAGTATTTT.

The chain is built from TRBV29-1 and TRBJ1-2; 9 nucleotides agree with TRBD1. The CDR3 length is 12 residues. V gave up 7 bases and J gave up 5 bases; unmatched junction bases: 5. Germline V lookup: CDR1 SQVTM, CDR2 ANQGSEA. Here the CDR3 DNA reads TGCAGCGCTGACAGGGGGGAGTATGGCTACACCTTC. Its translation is CSADRGEYGYTF.

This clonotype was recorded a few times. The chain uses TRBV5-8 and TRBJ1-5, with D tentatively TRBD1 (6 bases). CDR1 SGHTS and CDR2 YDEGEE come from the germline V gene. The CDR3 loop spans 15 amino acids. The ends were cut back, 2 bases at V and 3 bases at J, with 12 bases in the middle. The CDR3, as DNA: TGTGCCAGCAGCTTCGGACAGACATACAATCAGCCCCAGCATTTT. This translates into CASSFGQTYNQPQHF.